This passage covers 14 T cell receptor beta chains from one sample sequenced in a study of control samples from healthy donors and cancer patients. Some clones are missing from TCRdb's copy, which holds only in-frame ones; the method was immunoSEQ multiplex PCR. The repertoire holds approximately 150,000 clones, with about 91% as singletons. Sequenced input: blood. The receptor set was obtained from a man aged 18 to 30 in good health.

The chain couples TRBV20-1 to TRBJ1-2; D uncertain. Germline CDR1 DFQATT, CDR2 SNEGSKA (reference sequence). This CDR3 has 9 residues. The CDR3 sequence: CSAFSGYTF. CDR3 bases: TGCAGCGCGTTTTCTGGCTACACCTTC.

This chain connects TRBV5-8 to TRBJ1-6; D is uncertain. The length of the CDR3 is 15 residues. Germline V gene data show CDR1 as SGHTS and CDR2 as YDEGEE. With 1 base removed from V and 7 bases from J, the gap between germline ends came to 12 bases. For the CDR3, the DNA is TGTGCCAGCAGCTTGATGAGGTGGAGGAATTCACCCCTCCACTTT. Protein product: CASSLMRWRNSPLHF.

This sequence joins TRBV25-1 and TRBJ2-3; 8 bases map to TRBD1. There are 17 residues in the CDR3. From germline, CDR1 is MGHDK and CDR2 SYGVNS. Unmatched junction bases numbered 11, after V lost 0 bases and J lost 6 bases. DNA of the CDR3: TGTGCCAGCAGTGAATATATTCGAGGGCAGGGGGCGGATACGCAGTATTTT. It translates to CASSEYIRGQGADTQYF.

V and J are TRBV6-5 and TRBJ2-7; D unclear. Germline loops: CDR1 MNHEY, CDR2 SVGAGI. The V end was cut by 0 bases, the J end by 2 bases, with 5 bases between. The CDR3 covers 13 residues. The CDR3 nucleotides read TGTGCCAGCAGTTACTCCGGTGCCTACGAGCAGTACTTC. Amino acid sequence: CASSYSGAYEQYF.

The DNA of the CDR3 is TGTGCCAGCAGTGAACCGGGGAGGGACAGGGGATCCGAAGCTTTCTTT. Translation: CASSEPGRDRGSEAFF. The chain joins TRBV6-1 to TRBJ1-1; 10 bases are shared with TRBD1. The CDR3 sequence is 16 residues long. Germline assignment: CDR1 MNHNS and CDR2 SASEGT. Unmatched junction bases numbered 11, after V lost 2 bases and J lost 8 bases.

The CDR3 nucleotides are TGTGCCAGCAGCCCAGGACAGGGTCCCAATCAGCCCCAGCATTTT. Translation: CASSPGQGPNQPQHF. The V and J genes are TRBV5-4 and TRBJ1-5, with 8 bases that match TRBD1. The CDR3 runs 15 residues. V was clipped by 4 bases and J by 3 bases; unmatched bases: 6. CDR1 and CDR2 (germline): SGHNT, YYREEE (reference sequence).

This chain joins TRBV20-1 and TRBJ1-2, with D perhaps matching TRBD1 (6 bases). CDR1 and CDR2 (germline): DFQATT, SNEGSKA (reference sequence). CDR3 length: 11 amino acids. Trimming pared 3 bases from V and 6 bases from J, leaving 8 bases between. CDR3 in amino acids: CSASEGDGYTF. For the CDR3, the DNA is TGCAGTGCTAGTGAGGGGGATGGCTACACCTTC.

The V and J genes are TRBV5-4 and TRBJ1-1; D ambiguous. V was pared by 4 bases and J by 1 base, with 8 bases between. From germline, CDR1 is SGHNT and CDR2 YYREEE (reference sequence). This CDR3 is 13 amino acids long. The CDR3 DNA reads TGTGCCAGCAGCCAGAGGGAGAACACTGAAGCTTTCTTT. It yields the protein CASSQRENTEAFF.

This clone was observed a handful of times. This chain joins TRBV9 and TRBJ1-4; 10 bases agree with TRBD1. J lost 8 bases, V lost 0 bases, and 4 bases had no gene match. Germline V CDR1 and CDR2: SGDLS, YYNGEE. The length of the CDR3 is 15 residues. DNA of the CDR3: TGTGCCAGCAGCGTAGAGGGACAGGGGTGGGAAAAACTGTTTTTT. Translated, it gives CASSVEGQGWEKLFF.

The chain employs TRBV24-1 and TRBJ2-5, with 7 bases identical to TRBD2. The V and J ends lost 5 bases and 6 bases, in that order; junction bases with no gene match: 14. The CDR3 covers 16 residues. Germline loops: CDR1 KGHDR, CDR2 SFDVKD. The CDR3 spells CATSVPQTGGVKTQYF. The CDR3 bases are TGTGCCACCAGTGTTCCTCAAACGGGGGGTGTAAAGACCCAGTACTTC.

In its sample, this clone was seen a few times. V is TRBV7-9 and J is TRBJ1-1; D may be TRBD1 (6 bases). Trimming left V 1 base short and J 8 bases short, with 14 bases between. The CDR3 length is 14 residues. Germline CDR1 SEHNR, CDR2 FQNEAQ (reference sequence). CDR3 sequence reads: CASSLGRDGTEAFF. Here the CDR3 DNA reads TGTGCCAGCAGCTTAGGGCGCGACGGGACAGAAGCTTTCTTT.

The CDR3 protein is CASSPDDTYNEQFF. The DNA for the CDR3 is TGTGCCAGCTCACCAGATGACACGTACAATGAGCAGTTCTTC. V usage is TRBV18 and J usage is TRBJ2-1; D not certain. The length of the CDR3 is 14 residues. Germline lookup yields CDR1 KGHSH and CDR2 LQKENI. V was clipped by 2 bases and J by 4 bases, with 9 bases between them.

The chain uses TRBV11-2 and TRBJ2-2, with 7 positions matching TRBD1. The CDR3 is 16 amino acids. Trimming cost V 4 bases and J 1 base; bases outside gene matches: 6. Germline CDR1 and CDR2: SGHAT and FQNNGV. DNA for the CDR3: TGTGCCAGCAGCTCGGACAGGACCCTGAACACCGGGGAGCTGTTTTTT. Protein sequence: CASSSDRTLNTGELFF.

The CDR3 sequence is CASSRDREVYTF. CDR3 sequence (DNA): TGTGCCAGCAGTCGAGACAGGGAGGTCTACACCTTC. The chain couples TRBV12-3 or TRBV12-4 to TRBJ1-2; 7 bases map to TRBD1. V was clipped by 5 bases and J by 10 bases; unmatched bases: 7. The CDR3 contains 12 residues.